These 28 T cell receptor beta chains originate from one sample sequenced in a study of T-cell reconstitution after alpha-beta-depleted transplantation in children (dated by TCRdb to between 2015 and 2016). Library prep was done by PCR. Sequencing was performed on an Illumina HiSeq 2500. TCR library preparation used molecular barcoding, with unique molecular identifiers applied to normalize quantification of the TCRbeta repertoire. TCRdb reprocessing: public reads trimmed at Q25 with fastp, clones called with MiXCR, in-frame beta chains kept. Rows merge per CDR3 protein into single entries with the most common DNA and genes. The sample table contains hundreds of thousands of distinct CDR3 sequences; only one count was recorded for over 10% of them. Of the sample, approximately 0.8% falls within the top ten clones. The intended sense of this specimen's treatment or condition label: allogeneic hematopoietic cell transplantation with graft depleted of TCRalphabeta T cells and CD19 B cells.

The source material was PBMCs, sampled before TCRalphabeta/CD19-depleted stem cell transplant. Receptors were obtained from a girl aged 2-15 years with congenital amegakaryocytic thrombocytopenia, due to receive a stem cell transplant.

With respect to this clonotype: A much larger clone lies a single base off, so this may be a read error. CDR3 residues: CSAMFGVNSEAFF. The CDR3 DNA is TGCAGTGCTATGTTTGGGGTGAACTCTGAAGCTTTCTTT. V usage is TRBV20-1 and J usage is TRBJ1-1; D unclear. The CDR3 length is 13 residues. Per the germline V gene, CDR1 is DFQATT and CDR2 is SNEGSKA (reference sequence).

The chain is built from TRBV7-7 and TRBJ2-3, with TRBD2 as a possible D gene (6 bases). Between the trimmed V and J ends, which lost 5 bases and 1 base, there was a span of 16 bases. Germline V lookup: CDR1 SSHAT, CDR2 FNYEAQ (reference sequence). The length of the CDR3 is 16 residues. DNA of the CDR3: TGTGCCAGCAGCCCCCTCGGGGGAGCCCGCACAGATACGCAGTATTTT. This encodes CASSPLGGARTDTQYF.

This clonotype was counted at least ten times. The gene calls are TRBV12-3 or TRBV12-4 and TRBJ1-6; 7 positions match TRBD1. V shed 8 bases, J shed 6 bases, and the junction held 10 bases outside the gene matches. The CDR3 length is 15 residues. CDR3 DNA: TGTGCCAGCTCCATCCACAGGGGTCCTAATTCACCCCTCCACTTT. Protein product: CASSIHRGPNSPLHF.

The V gene is TRBV20-1, the J gene TRBJ2-2; unclear D gene. Trimming shortened V by 3 bases and J by 6 bases, and 11 bases separated the two germline ends. The CDR3 has 13 amino acids. The germline CDR1 and CDR2 sequences are DFQATT and SNEGSKA (reference sequence). CDR3 sequence: CSASRVRSGELFF. CDR3 nucleotide sequence: TGCAGTGCTAGTAGGGTTAGGTCCGGGGAGCTGTTTTTT.

This clonotype was seen more than once but under ten times. The CDR3: CATSVGTSGVDTQYF. CDR3 nucleotide sequence: TGTGCCACCAGCGTGGGGACTAGCGGGGTGGATACGCAGTATTTT. This chain links TRBV15 with TRBJ2-3; 13 bases map to TRBD2. Looked up from germline, CDR1 is LNHNV and CDR2 is YYDKDF (reference sequence). The CDR3 sequence is 15 residues long. The junction had 5 bases not matched to a gene; V was cut back by 5 bases and J by 6 bases. The complete variable domain, with remaining parts taken from reference TRBV15 and TRBJ2-3, reads DAMVIQNPRYQVTQFGKPVTLSCSQTLNHNVMYWYQQKSSQAPKLLFHYYDKDFNNEADTPDNFQSRRPNTSFCFLDIRSPGLGDTAMYLCATSVGTSGVDTQYFGPGTRLTVL.

This chain connects TRBV7-6 to TRBJ2-5; no clear D. This CDR3 is 13 amino acids long. CDR1 and CDR2 from the germline V gene are SGHVS and FNYEAQ. Between the trimmed V and J ends, which lost 5 bases and 2 bases, there was a span of 9 bases. The CDR3 loop reads CASSPWKQETQYF. The CDR3 DNA reads TGTGCCAGCAGCCCTTGGAAGCAAGAGACCCAGTACTTC.

The gene calls are TRBV19 and TRBJ1-1; unclear D gene. Germline lookup yields CDR1 LNHDA and CDR2 SQIVND (reference sequence). V shed 4 bases and J shed 6 bases, with 15 bases lying between them. The CDR3 runs 14 residues. CDR3 sequence (DNA): TGTGCCAGTAGTAAGGTCGTCTCGTACCCTGAAGCTTTCTTT. It specifies CASSKVVSYPEAFF.

This clonotype was found many times. This rearrangement joins TRBV5-1 to TRBJ2-3, with 10 bases aligning to TRBD2. The CDR3 spans 17 residues. Germline CDR1 reads SGHRS; CDR2 reads YFSETQ. After removal of 1 base from V and 6 bases from J, the junction contained 11 bases not matched to a gene. CDR3 in DNA: TGCGCCAGCAGCTTGCGGGCTAGCGGGAGTTCAGCGGATACGCAGTATTTT. It yields the protein CASSLRASGSSADTQYF.

This clonotype was seen at least ten times. The rearrangement uses TRBV20-1 and TRBJ2-1, with 8 bases aligning to TRBD1. The V gene end was trimmed by 5 bases and the J gene end by 8 bases; junction bases not matched to a gene: 11. Per germline, CDR1 DFQATT and CDR2 SNEGSKA (reference sequence). The CDR3 consists of 14 residues. This CDR3 is CSARRTGNNDEQFF. The DNA of the CDR3 is TGCAGTGCTCGTAGGACAGGGAATAATGATGAGCAGTTCTTC.

This clonotype was recorded many times. This chain connects TRBV28 to TRBJ2-7; weak D call: TRBD1 (5 bases). V lost 5 bases to trimming and J lost 8 bases, with 31 bases between them. CDR3 size: 18 residues. The germline gives CDR1 MDHEN, CDR2 SYDVKM. In DNA, the CDR3 is TGTGCCAGCAGTGGGGCCGGGCTCCTCTCGGTGTTTATCCCGAAGCAGTACTTC. This encodes CASSGAGLLSVFIPKQYF.

This clonotype has only a few counts. The chain carries TRBV5-1 and TRBJ1-4; 10 positions match TRBD1. Germline trimming cut 0 bases from V and 0 bases from J; bases unmatched to any gene: 11. CDR3 length: 20 amino acids. Germline CDR1 reads SGHRS; CDR2 reads YFSETQ. The CDR3 DNA is TGCGCCAGCAGCTTGGCCCCCGGACAGGGGGGACTTGCAACTAATGAAAAACTGTTTTTT. Protein product: CASSLAPGQGGLATNEKLFF.

This clonotype was picked up many times. This CDR3 reads CATSDLDSSSTDTQYF. The CDR3 nucleotides read TGTGCCACCAGTGATTTGGACAGCTCTAGCACAGATACGCAGTATTTT. The chain employs TRBV24-1 and TRBJ2-3; weak D call: TRBD1 (5 bases). Germline values: CDR1 KGHDR, CDR2 SFDVKD. The CDR3 covers 16 residues. The V gene lost 0 bases and the J gene lost 0 bases, with 9 bases spanning the gap.

In this sample, this clonotype turned up a few times. The V call is TRBV7-6, the J call TRBJ2-5; D might be TRBD1 (6 bases). Looked up from germline, CDR1 is SGHVS and CDR2 is FNYEAQ. V was pared by 1 base and J by 5 bases, with 17 bases between. The CDR3 totals 16 residues. The CDR3 here is CASSLVTGWSFETQYF. The CDR3 nucleotides read TGTGCCAGCAGCTTAGTGACAGGATGGTCCTTCGAGACCCAGTACTTC.

This clonotype has a count of ten or more. The rearrangement links TRBV5-1 to TRBJ2-6; weak D call: TRBD2 (6 bases). Germline V gives CDR1 SGHRS, CDR2 YFSETQ. The CDR3 is made up of 18 amino acids. Trimming stripped 0 bases from V and 0 bases from J, with 13 bases between. For the CDR3, the DNA is TGCGCCAGCAGCTTGGTAGGACTAAAACCCTCTGGGGCCAACGTCCTGACTTTC. Amino acid sequence: CASSLVGLKPSGANVLTF.

This clonotype was counted many times. The genes are TRBV12-3 or TRBV12-4 and TRBJ2-7; D ambiguous. The CDR3 is 13 residues long. The ends were cut back, 5 bases at V and 5 bases at J, with 13 bases in the middle. CDR3 bases: TGTGCCAGCAGTACTTTTGATGTGGACGAGCAGTACTTC. It is translated as CASSTFDVDEQYF.

This rearrangement joins TRBV19 to TRBJ2-2, with D unclear. V gave up 5 bases and J gave up 14 bases, with 21 bases separating them. This CDR3 is built from 14 residues. Germline lookup yields CDR1 LNHDA and CDR2 SQIVND (reference sequence). The CDR3 is CASSLRYGRRLLFF. The CDR3 bases are TGTGCCAGTAGTCTCCGTTACGGTCGAAGGTTACTGTTTTTT.

CDR3 residues: CASSPGPGTNQPQHF. The CDR3 nucleotides read TGTGCCAGCAGCCCGGGCCCCGGGACCAATCAGCCCCAGCATTTT. The chain is built from TRBV7-8 and TRBJ1-5, with TRBD1 as a possible D gene (5 bases). Germline V gene lookup returns CDR1 SGHVS and CDR2 FQNEAQ. Trimming shortened V by 5 bases and J by 3 bases, and 14 bases separated the two germline ends. The CDR3 totals 15 residues.

This clonotype was seen many times. The chain employs TRBV27 and TRBJ2-2; TRBD1 agrees at 7 bases. V was clipped by 8 bases and J by 5 bases; unmatched bases: 14. This CDR3 has 16 residues. Germline V gives CDR1 MNHEY, CDR2 SMNVEV (reference sequence). The CDR3 loop is CASGRNRDSPTGELFF. CDR3 in DNA: TGTGCCAGCGGACGGAACCGGGACAGTCCAACCGGGGAGCTGTTTTTT.

This chain uses TRBV7-2 with TRBJ2-3, with 9 positions matching TRBD1. The CDR3 spans 15 residues. CDR1 and CDR2 from the germline V gene are SGHTA and FQGNSA. CDR3 sequence (DNA): TGTCCTAGCAGTTCGGACAGGGGTAGCACAGATACGCAGTATTTT. Translated, it gives CPSSSDRGSTDTQYF.

This clonotype was picked up many times. V gene TRBV20-1 combines with J gene TRBJ2-5; D is perhaps TRBD2 (5 bases). The germline V gene has CDR1 DFQATT and CDR2 SNEGSKA (reference sequence). This CDR3 has 12 amino acids. Trimming removed 6 bases at V and 5 bases at J, with 13 bases between. The chain's CDR3 is CSADGRGETQYF. The CDR3, as DNA: TGCAGTGCAGACGGTCGAGGGGAGACCCAGTACTTC.

The rearrangement links TRBV5-5 to TRBJ2-5; the D gene is possibly TRBD2 (7 bases). CDR1 is SGHKS, CDR2 YYEKEE, per germline (reference sequence). V was trimmed by 0 bases and J by 4 bases, leaving 13 bases between them. This CDR3 is 15 amino acids long. This CDR3 reads CASSLAYGGAETQYF. The CDR3 region has the DNA TGTGCCAGCAGCTTGGCCTATGGGGGGGCAGAGACCCAGTACTTC.

As regards this clonotype: A much larger clone is a single base away; this may be a read error. The chain has TRBV11-2 and TRBJ2-2; 9 nucleotides line up with TRBD2. Germline lookup yields CDR1 SGHAT and CDR2 FQNNGV. The CDR3 has 18 residues. The CDR3 DNA is TGTGCCAGCAGCTTTGGGGGACTAGCCCTTACCAAGACCGGGGAGCAGTTTTTT. Protein: CASSFGGLALTKTGEQFF.

This clonotype has a handful of counts. The rearrangement uses TRBV7-8 and TRBJ2-1, with 10 bases lining up with TRBD2. Germline V gene sequence: CDR1 SGHVS, CDR2 FQNEAQ. The V gene end was trimmed by 2 bases and the J gene end by 0 bases; junction bases not matched to a gene: 4. The CDR3 has 17 amino acids. The CDR3 is CASSLLAGVLSYNEQFF. The CDR3, as DNA: TGTGCCAGCAGCTTACTAGCGGGAGTGCTCTCCTACAATGAGCAGTTCTTC. The whole variable domain, remainder taken from reference TRBV7-8 and TRBJ2-1, is GAGVSQSPRYKVAKRGQDVALRCDPISGHVSLFWYQQALGQGPEFLTYFQNEAQLDKSGLPSDRFFAERPEGSVSTLKIQRTQQEDSAVYLCASSLLAGVLSYNEQFFGPGTRLTVL.

The genes are TRBV15 and TRBJ2-1; D unresolved. V was trimmed by 0 bases and J by 6 bases, leaving 9 bases between them. Germline lookup yields CDR1 LNHNV and CDR2 YYDKDF (reference sequence). This CDR3 is 14 amino acids long. CDR3 DNA sequence: TGTGCCACCAGCAGAGATTCCCCTTCCAATGAGCAGTTCTTC. This sequence encodes CATSRDSPSNEQFF.

The chain is built from TRBV18 and TRBJ2-2; perhaps TRBD2 as D (6 bases). The V end was cut by 0 bases, the J end by 4 bases, with 9 bases between. This CDR3 is built from 15 residues. Looked up from germline, CDR1 is KGHSH and CDR2 is LQKENI. CDR3 loop: CASSPPSGPTGELFF. CDR3 bases: TGTGCCAGCTCACCACCAAGCGGGCCCACCGGGGAGCTGTTTTTT.

This clonotype was found a few times. V and J are TRBV10-3 and TRBJ2-5, with 12 nucleotides matching TRBD2. This CDR3 is 14 amino acids long. The ends lost 3 bases at V and 12 bases at J; junction bases unmatched: 8. Germline CDR1 is ENHRY and CDR2 is SYGVKD. The CDR3 protein is CAISEPLAGGIEYF. As DNA, the CDR3 is TGTGCCATCAGTGAACCGCTAGCGGGAGGGATCGAGTACTTC.

This clonotype was seen a handful of times. The CDR3 DNA reads TGCGCCAGGAAGGCCGGGACCCCCGGCGAGCAGTACTTC. Translation: CARKAGTPGEQYF. V usage is TRBV5-1 and J usage is TRBJ2-7, with D perhaps TRBD1 or TRBD2 (5 bases each). This CDR3 spans 13 amino acids. The V end was cut by 8 bases, the J end by 6 bases, with 18 bases between. Germline loops: CDR1 SGHRS, CDR2 YFSETQ.

This clonotype was recorded at least ten times. The chain combines TRBV6-5 with TRBJ1-4; no firm D call. Between the trimmed V and J ends, which lost 0 bases and 5 bases, there was a span of 13 bases. This CDR3 spans 16 amino acids. CDR1 and CDR2 (germline): MNHEY, SVGAGI. The CDR3 sequence: CASSYSSNRLNEKLFF. The CDR3 DNA follows: TGTGCCAGCAGTTACTCGAGTAACCGTCTAAATGAAAAACTGTTTTTT.